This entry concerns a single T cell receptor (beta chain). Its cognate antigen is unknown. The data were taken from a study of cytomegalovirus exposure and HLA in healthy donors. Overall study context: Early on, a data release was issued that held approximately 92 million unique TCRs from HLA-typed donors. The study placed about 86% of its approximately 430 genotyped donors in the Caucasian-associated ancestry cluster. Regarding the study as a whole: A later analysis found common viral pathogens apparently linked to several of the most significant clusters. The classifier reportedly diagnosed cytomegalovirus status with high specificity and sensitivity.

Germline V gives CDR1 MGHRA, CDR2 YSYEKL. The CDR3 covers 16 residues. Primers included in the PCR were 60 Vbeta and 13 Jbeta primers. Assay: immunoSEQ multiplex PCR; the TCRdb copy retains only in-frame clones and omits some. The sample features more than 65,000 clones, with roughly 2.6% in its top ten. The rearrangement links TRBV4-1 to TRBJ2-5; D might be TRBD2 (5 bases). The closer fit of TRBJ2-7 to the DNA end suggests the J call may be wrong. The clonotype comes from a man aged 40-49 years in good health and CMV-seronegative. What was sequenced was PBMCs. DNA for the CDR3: TGCGCCAGCAGCCAAGTTTGGGAGCTTACCACCTACGAGCAGTACTTC. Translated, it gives CASSQVWELTTYEQYF.